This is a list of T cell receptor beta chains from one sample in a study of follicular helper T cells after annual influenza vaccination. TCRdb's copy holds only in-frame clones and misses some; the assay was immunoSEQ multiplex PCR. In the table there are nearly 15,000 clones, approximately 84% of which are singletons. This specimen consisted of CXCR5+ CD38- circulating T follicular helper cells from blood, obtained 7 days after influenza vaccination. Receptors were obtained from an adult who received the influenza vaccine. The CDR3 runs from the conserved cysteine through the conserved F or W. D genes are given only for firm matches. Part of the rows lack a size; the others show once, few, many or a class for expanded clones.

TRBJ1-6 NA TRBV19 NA TGTGCCAGTAGTATTCTGGCAGATCTCTCCTATAATTCACCCCTCCACTTT CASSILADLSYNSPLHF
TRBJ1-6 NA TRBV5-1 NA TGCGCCAGCAGCATCAGACAGGCCGGGGCTGATTCACCCCTCCACTTT CASSIRQAGADSPLHF
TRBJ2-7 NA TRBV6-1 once TGTGCCAGCAGTGGGAAAGGCGGAGAGGTTAGCGAGCAGTACTTC CASSGKGGEVSEQYF
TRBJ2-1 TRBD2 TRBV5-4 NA TGTGCCAGCAGCTTGGCCGGGCGGGGGGGAAATGAGCAGTTCTTC CASSLAGRGGNEQFF
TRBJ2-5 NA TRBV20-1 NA TGCAGTGCTATCGCGGGAGAGACCCAGTACTTC CSAIAGETQYF
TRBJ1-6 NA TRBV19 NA TGTGCCAGTAGACCAGGGGCCAGTAATTCACCCCTCCACTTT CASRPGASNSPLHF
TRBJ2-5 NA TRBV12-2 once TGTGCAAGTCGCTTTGGGGGGGGGAAAAAAGAGACCCAGTACTTC CASRFGGGKKETQYF
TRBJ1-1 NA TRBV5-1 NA TGCGCCAGCAGCACGGACTGGAACACTGAAGCTTTCTTT CASSTDWNTEAFF
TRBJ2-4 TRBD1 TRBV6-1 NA TGTGCCAGCAGTGAAGGGCAGGGGGCCTTCGCGGCCAAAAACATTCAGTACTTC CASSEGQGAFAAKNIQYF
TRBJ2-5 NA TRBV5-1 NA TGCGCCAGCAGCTTTCGGCAGGAACAGTACTTC CASSFRQEQYF
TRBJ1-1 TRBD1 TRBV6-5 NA TGTGCCAGCAGTAAAAAATGGGACAGTTCTGAAGCTTTCTTT CASSKKWDSSEAFF
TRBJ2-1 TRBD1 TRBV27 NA TGTGCCAGCAGTTTACGGGGCAGGGGGCAAATCAATGAGCAGTTCTTC CASSLRGRGQINEQFF
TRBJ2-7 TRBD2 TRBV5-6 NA TGTGCCAGCAGCCCCGGGACTAGGTACAAGCAGTACTTC CASSPGTRYKQYF
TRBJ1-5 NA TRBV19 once TGTGCCAGTACCACTCTTTTCAATCAGCCCCAGCATTTT CASTTLFNQPQHF
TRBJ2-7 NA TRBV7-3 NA TGTGCCAGCAGCTTAAATCTCGCCGGCGAGCAGTACTTC CASSLNLAGEQYF
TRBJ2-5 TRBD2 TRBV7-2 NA TGTGCCAGCAGGCCGACTAGCGGGAGCGAGACCCAGTACTTC CASRPTSGSETQYF
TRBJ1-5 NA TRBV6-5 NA TGTGCCAGCAGTCACAGGGAGGGTCAGCCCCAGCATTTT CASSHREGQPQHF
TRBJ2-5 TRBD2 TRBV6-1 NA TGTGCCAGCAGTGATGAGCTAGCGGGAAGGGAGACCCAGTACTTC CASSDELAGRETQYF
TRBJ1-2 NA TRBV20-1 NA TGCAGTGCTAGTAGCGGGTACGGCTACACCTTC CSASSGYGYTF
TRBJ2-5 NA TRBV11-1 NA TGTGCCAGCAGCGCCGGGACACCGCAAGAGACCCAGTACTTC CASSAGTPQETQYF
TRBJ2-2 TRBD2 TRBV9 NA TGTGCCAGCAGCTCAAGCGGGGGGTACACCGGGGAGCTGTTTTTT CASSSSGGYTGELFF
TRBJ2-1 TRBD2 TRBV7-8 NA TGTGCCAGCAGCTACCTAGCGGGAGGTGACAATGAGCAGTTCTTC CASSYLAGGDNEQFF
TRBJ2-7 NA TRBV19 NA TGTGCCAGTAGTAGAATCCAGGGTTACGAGCAGTACTTC CASSRIQGYEQYF
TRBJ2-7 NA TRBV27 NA TGTGCCAGCAGTTCCCTAACCCCGGATGGGCAGGGCGAGCAGTACTTC CASSSLTPDGQGEQYF
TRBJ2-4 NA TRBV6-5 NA TGTGCCAGTCGGGACTCCTCAGCCAAAAACATTCAGTACTTC CASRDSSAKNIQYF
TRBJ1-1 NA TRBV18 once TGTGCCAGCTCACCGGCAGGTCGAGAAGCTTTCTTT CASSPAGREAFF
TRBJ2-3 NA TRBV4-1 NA TGCGCCAGCAGCCAAGATATGGCGGGAAGGGTAACAGATACGCAGTATTTT CASSQDMAGRVTDTQYF
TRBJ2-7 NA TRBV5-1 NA TGCGCCAGCAGCATGGGGGCTAGCACCTCCTACGAGCAGTACTTC CASSMGASTSYEQYF
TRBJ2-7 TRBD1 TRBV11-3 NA TGTGCCAGCTTCAGGGGGACCCCCGAGGGGGACGAGCAGTACTTC CASFRGTPEGDEQYF
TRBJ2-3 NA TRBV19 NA TGTGCCAGTAGTATGAGGGGGTCGACAGATACGCAGTATTTT CASSMRGSTDTQYF
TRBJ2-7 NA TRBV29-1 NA TGCAGCGCCCAGGAGGCGGGGTTTGGCGAGCAGTACTTC CSAQEAGFGEQYF
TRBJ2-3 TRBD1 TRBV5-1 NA TGCGCCAGCAGCATCGACAGGGCAGATAGGTACACAGATACGCAGTATTTT CASSIDRADRYTDTQYF
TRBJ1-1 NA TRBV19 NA TGTGCCAGTAGTCCCCGTCAGGTTTTAACTGAAGCTTTCTTT CASSPRQVLTEAFF
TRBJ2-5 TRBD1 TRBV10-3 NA TGTGCCATCAGTGGCCGACAGGGCCAAGAGACCCAGTACTTC CAISGRQGQETQYF
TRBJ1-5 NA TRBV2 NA TGTGCCAGCAGTGAAGCGTGGACATCCTTCAATCAGCCCCAGCATTTT CASSEAWTSFNQPQHF
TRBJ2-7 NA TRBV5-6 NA TGTGCCAGCAGCCGCTTTGGGCCCGGCTACGAGCAGTACTTC CASSRFGPGYEQYF
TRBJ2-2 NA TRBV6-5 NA TGTGCCAGCACCCGTGAACGACAGGCCGGGGAGCTGTTTTTT CASTRERQAGELFF
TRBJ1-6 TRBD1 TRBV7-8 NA TGTGCCAGCAGCCAGGACAGGGAAAGTTCACCCCTCCACTTT CASSQDRESSPLHF
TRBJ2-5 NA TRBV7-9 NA TGTGCCAGCAGCTTAGGACAGACCCAAGAGACCCAGTACTTC CASSLGQTQETQYF
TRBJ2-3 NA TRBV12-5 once TGTGCTAGTCTAGGGGGGGGGTCCACAGATACGCAGTATTTT CASLGGGSTDTQYF
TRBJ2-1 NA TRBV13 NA TGTGCCAGCAGCTTAGCCCGGTCCCCCTACAATGAGCAGTTCTTC CASSLARSPYNEQFF
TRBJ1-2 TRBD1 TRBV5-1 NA TGCGCCAGCAGCTTTACAGGGGAATCCTATGGCTACACCTTC CASSFTGESYGYTF
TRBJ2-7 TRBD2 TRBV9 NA TGTGCCAGCAGCGCTACTAGCGGGAGTTTCGAGCAGTACTTC CASSATSGSFEQYF
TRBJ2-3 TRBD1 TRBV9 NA TGTGCCAGCAATGGGACAGGGTTCACAGATACGCAGTATTTT CASNGTGFTDTQYF
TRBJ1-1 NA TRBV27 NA TGTGCCAGCAGTGCCACGACTGTAACTGAAGCTTTCTTT CASSATTVTEAFF
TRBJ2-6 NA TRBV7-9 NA TGTGCCAGCAGCTTAGAGGGGCCTGGGGCCAACGTCCTGACTTTC CASSLEGPGANVLTF
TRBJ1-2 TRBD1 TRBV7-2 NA TGTGCCAGCAGCAATTACAGGGGGCTCGACGGCTACACCTTC CASSNYRGLDGYTF
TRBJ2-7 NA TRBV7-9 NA TGTGCCAGCAGGGAGGGGGGGGCCTCCTACGAGCAGTACTTC CASREGGASYEQYF